The subject of this entry is one T cell receptor (beta chain). This sample is drawn from a study of blood T cell repertoires in COVID-19. Across the whole study: Italy, Spain and the United States were the sources of the convalescent and acute COVID-19 samples.

CDR1 and CDR2 from the germline V gene are MNHNY and SVGAGI (reference sequence). The CDR3 is 14 amino acids. With 4 bases clipped from V and 1 base from J, the junction kept 2 bases outside the gene matches. The table came from immunoSEQ multiplex PCR; TCRdb's copy has only in-frame clones and leaves some out. The table has about 69,000 clones, approximately 75% seen once. The chain carries TRBV6-6 and TRBJ2-7; 9 bases fit TRBD1. Sequences were obtained from peripheral blood. The source is a human donor in a cohort sampled during active COVID-19. The CDR3: CASSLGQGSYEQYF. The CDR3 DNA reads as TGTGCCAGCAGTTTGGGACAGGGATCCTACGAGCAGTACTTC.